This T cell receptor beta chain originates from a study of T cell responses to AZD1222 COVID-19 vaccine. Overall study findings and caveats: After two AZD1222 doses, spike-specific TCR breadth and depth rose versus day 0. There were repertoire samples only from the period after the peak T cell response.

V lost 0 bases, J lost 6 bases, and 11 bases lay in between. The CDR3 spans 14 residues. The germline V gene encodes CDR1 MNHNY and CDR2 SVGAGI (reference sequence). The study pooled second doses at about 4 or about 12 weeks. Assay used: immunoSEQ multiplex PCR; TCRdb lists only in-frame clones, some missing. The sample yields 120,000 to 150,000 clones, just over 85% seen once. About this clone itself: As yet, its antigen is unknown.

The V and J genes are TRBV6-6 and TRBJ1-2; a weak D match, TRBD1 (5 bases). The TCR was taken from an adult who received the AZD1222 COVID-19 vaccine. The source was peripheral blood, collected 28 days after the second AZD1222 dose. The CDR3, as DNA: TGTGCCAGCAGTTACTCAGGGGCGAGGAATGGCTACACCTTC. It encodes CASSYSGARNGYTF.